The 3 T cell receptor beta chains below all came from one sample that was sequenced in a study of blood T cells in healthy people across ages (dated by TCRdb to between 2014 and 2017). The library relied on 5' RACE. The sequencing machine was an Illumina HiSeq 2500. A second PCR of about 7 to 12 cycles was run with a J-beta primer mix and a sample-barcoded 5' primer. TCRdb applied fastp at Q25 and MiXCR to the public reads, then kept only in-frame beta chains. All rows with the same CDR3 protein become a single entry with the most common DNA and genes. This sample comprises about 780,000 distinct CDR3 sequences, approximately 24% of them detected only once. Jointly, the top ten make up around 3% of the sample. In addition, the sample was reused for a study of T cells of mothers and their children.

The source material was blood. The receptors come from a boy aged 5-17 years in good health.

The chain couples TRBV7-3 to TRBJ2-5; D possibly corresponds to TRBD2 (6 bases). The end of the DNA is better explained by TRBJ2-1, so the J call may be wrong. The CDR3 covers 15 residues. Germline lookup yields CDR1 SGHTA and CDR2 FQGTGA. DNA for the CDR3: TGTGCCAGCAGCTTACGGGGGTCTGACTTCGATGAGCAGTTCTTC. This encodes CASSLRGSDFDEQFF.

The V call is TRBV7-9, the J call TRBJ2-3; possibly TRBD2 for D (7 bases). The CDR3 is 17 amino acids. The germline V and J ends were trimmed by 8 bases and 2 bases, with 23 bases remaining between them. Germline V gene sequence: CDR1 SEHNR, CDR2 FQNEAQ (reference sequence). CDR3: CASGPGGGAGATDTQYF. The CDR3 DNA is TGTGCCAGCGGACCGGGAGGCGGGGCAGGGGCCACAGATACGCAGTATTTT.

This clonotype has just a few counts. The rearrangement uses TRBV5-1 and TRBJ2-7; no clear D gene. This CDR3 has 14 amino acids. Looked up from germline, CDR1 is SGHRS and CDR2 is YFSETQ. V was cut by 2 bases and J by 4 bases, with 13 bases left in between. The CDR3 DNA reads as TGCGCCAGCAGCTTTAATCCTCGCCTTTACGAGCAGTACTTC. This translates into CASSFNPRLYEQYF.